This T cell receptor beta chain was captured in a study of early T cells in non-severe SARS-CoV-2 infection. Unique molecular identifier tags were affixed to discrete cDNA molecules. TCRdb passed the 5' RACE reads through MiXCR, listing each CDR3 protein once. In the table there are tens of thousands of distinct CDR3 sequences, approximately 4.4% of which are singletons. This clonotype was observed many times. Its specificity is unknown. Study results and caveats: Matching against VDJdb likely underestimated virus-specific expansions, favoring anti-spike CD8.

The receptor was derived from an adult who was a healthcare worker with PCR-confirmed SARS-CoV-2 infection or an uninfected control (not recorded which). The sequenced material came from whole blood.

CDR3: CSARDWTSEKGPYEQYF. CDR3 bases: TGCAGTGCTAGAGATTGGACTAGCGAGAAGGGGCCCTACGAGCAGTACTTC. This chain joins TRBV20-1 and TRBJ2-7; 9 positions agree with TRBD2. Germline-derived CDR1 and CDR2 are DFQATT and SNEGSKA (reference sequence). CDR3 length equals 17 residues. The J segment lost 2 bases and the V segment lost 0 bases, leaving 11 bases of the junction unmatched.